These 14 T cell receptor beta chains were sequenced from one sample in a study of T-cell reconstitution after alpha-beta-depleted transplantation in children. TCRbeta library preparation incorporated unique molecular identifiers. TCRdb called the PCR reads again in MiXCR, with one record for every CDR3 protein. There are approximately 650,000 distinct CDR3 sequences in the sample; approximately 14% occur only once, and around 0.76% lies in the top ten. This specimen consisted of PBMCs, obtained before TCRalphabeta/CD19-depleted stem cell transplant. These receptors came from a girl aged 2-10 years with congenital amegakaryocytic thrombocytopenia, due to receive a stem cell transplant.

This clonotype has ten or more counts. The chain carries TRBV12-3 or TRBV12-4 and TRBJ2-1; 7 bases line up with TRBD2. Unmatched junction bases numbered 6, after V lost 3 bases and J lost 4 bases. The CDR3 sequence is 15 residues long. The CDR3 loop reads CASSFVPSGYNEQFF. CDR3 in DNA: TGTGCCAGCAGTTTCGTGCCTAGCGGATACAATGAGCAGTTCTTC.

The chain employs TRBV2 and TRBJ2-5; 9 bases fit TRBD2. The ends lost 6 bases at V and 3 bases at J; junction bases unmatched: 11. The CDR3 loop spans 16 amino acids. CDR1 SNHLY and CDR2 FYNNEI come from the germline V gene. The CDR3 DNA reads TGTGCCAGCAGAGTAGAATTGGGACTAGCCGAAGAGACCCAGTACTTC. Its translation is CASRVELGLAEETQYF.

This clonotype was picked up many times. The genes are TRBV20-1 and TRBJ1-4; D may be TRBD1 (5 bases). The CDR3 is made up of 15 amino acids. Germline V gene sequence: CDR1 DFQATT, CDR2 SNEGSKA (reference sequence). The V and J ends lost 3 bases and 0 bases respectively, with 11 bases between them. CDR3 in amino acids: CSARGPSSTNEKLFF. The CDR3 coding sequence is TGCAGTGCTAGGGGGCCCAGTTCAACTAATGAAAAACTGTTTTTT.

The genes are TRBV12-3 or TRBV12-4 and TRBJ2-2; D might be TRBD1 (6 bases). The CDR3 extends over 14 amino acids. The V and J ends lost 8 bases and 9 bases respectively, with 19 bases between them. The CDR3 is CASDSRDTPRELFF. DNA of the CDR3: TGTGCCAGCGACTCCCGGGACACCCCCAGGGAGCTGTTTTTT.

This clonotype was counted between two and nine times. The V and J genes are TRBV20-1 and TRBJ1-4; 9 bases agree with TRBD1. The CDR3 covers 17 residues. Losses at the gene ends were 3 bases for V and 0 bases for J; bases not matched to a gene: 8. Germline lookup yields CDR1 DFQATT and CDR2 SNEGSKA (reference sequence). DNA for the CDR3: TGCAGTGCTAGGGCACAGGGGGCCTCTACAACTAATGAAAAACTGTTTTTT. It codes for CSARAQGASTTNEKLFF.

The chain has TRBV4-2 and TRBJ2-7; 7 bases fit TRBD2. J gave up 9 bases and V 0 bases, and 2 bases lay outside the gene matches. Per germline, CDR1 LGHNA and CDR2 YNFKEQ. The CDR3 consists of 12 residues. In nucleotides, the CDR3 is TGTGCCAGCAGCCAAGACTGGGAGGGGCAGTACTTC. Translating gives CASSQDWEGQYF.

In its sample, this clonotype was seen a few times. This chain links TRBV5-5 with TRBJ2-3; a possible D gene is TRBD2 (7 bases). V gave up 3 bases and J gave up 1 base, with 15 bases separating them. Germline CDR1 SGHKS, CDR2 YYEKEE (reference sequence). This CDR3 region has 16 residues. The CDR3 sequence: CASSWGGGRGTDTQYF. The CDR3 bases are TGTGCCAGCAGCTGGGGGGGCGGGAGAGGCACAGATACGCAGTATTTT.

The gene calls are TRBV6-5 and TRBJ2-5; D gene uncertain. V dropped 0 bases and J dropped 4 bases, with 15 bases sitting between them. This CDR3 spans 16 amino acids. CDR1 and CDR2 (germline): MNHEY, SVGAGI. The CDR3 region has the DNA TGTGCCAGCAGTTACTCGTTGGTAGGAACGTTAGAGACCCAGTACTTC. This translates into CASSYSLVGTLETQYF.

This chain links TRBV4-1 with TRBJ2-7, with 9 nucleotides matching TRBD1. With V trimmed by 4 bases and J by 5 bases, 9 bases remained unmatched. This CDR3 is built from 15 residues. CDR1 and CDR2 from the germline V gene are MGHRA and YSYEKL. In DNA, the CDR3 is TGCGCCAGCAGCCCGCTACCGGGACAGGGTGACGAGCAGTACTTC. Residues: CASSPLPGQGDEQYF.

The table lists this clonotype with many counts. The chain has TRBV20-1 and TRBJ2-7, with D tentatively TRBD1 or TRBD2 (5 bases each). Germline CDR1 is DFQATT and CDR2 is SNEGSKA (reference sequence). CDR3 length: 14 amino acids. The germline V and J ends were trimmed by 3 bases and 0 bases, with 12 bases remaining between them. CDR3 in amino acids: CSARRGLSSYEQYF. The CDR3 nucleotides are TGCAGTGCTAGGAGGGGTCTTAGCTCCTACGAGCAGTACTTC.

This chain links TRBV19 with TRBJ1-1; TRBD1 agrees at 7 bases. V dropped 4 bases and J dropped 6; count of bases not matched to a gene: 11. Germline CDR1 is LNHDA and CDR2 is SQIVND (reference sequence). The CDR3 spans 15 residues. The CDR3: CASSKNPQGFAEAFF. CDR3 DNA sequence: TGTGCCAGTAGTAAAAACCCACAGGGGTTCGCTGAAGCTTTCTTT.

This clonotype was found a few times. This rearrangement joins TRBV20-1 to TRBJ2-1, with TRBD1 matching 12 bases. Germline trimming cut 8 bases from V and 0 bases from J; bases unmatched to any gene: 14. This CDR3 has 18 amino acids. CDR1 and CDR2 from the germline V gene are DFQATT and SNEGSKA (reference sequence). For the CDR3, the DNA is TGCAGTCAAGGGTCGGGACAGGGGGCTTTGGGCTCCTACAATGAGCAGTTCTTC. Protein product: CSQGSGQGALGSYNEQFF.

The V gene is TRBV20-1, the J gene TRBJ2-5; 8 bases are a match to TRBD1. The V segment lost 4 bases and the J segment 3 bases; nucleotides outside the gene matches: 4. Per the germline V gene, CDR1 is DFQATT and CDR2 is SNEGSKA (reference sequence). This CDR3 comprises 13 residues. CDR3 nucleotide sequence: TGCAGTGCTACAGACAGGGGAAAAGAGACCCAGTACTTC. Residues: CSATDRGKETQYF.

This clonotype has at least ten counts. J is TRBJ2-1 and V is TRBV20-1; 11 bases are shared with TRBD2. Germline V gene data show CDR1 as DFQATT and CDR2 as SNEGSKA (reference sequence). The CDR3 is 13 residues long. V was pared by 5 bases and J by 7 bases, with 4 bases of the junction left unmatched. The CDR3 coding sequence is TGCAGTGCTCCACTAGCGGGAGCGAATGAGCAGTTCTTC. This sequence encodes CSAPLAGANEQFF.